The T cell receptor beta chain described here comes from a study of metastatic and nonmetastatic thyroid tumors (dated by TCRdb to about 2020). About the investigation overall: Repertoires were compared across peripheral blood and tumor or nodule tissue samples from malignant and benign thyroid patients.

Broader findings and caveats from the paper: In both blood and tumor samples, malignant tumors were reported to have significantly higher TCR beta diversity than benign nodules.

To prepare the library, PCR was applied. Sequencing relied on an Illumina HiSeq 4000. The TCR beta-chain CDR3 region of each patient was profiled by high-throughput sequencing. In the original analysis: Drawing on CDR3 differences between clinicopathological groups, the researchers built a classifier meant to tell apart patients with distant-metastatic papillary thyroid cancer. The Shannon index was used to measure repertoire diversity, and the Morisita-Horn index was used to measure how similar tumor and blood repertoires were. TCRdb cleaned the public reads at Q25 with fastp, built clones with MiXCR and kept in-frame beta chains. TCRdb, not the original authors, processed these V and J calls. This sample gives approximately 17,000 clones in total; under 35% of them show up just once. The ten largest clones capture approximately 15% of the sample. The junction shows trimming of 10 bases on V and 6 bases on J, and the gene matches do not reach 13 bases of it. The CDR3, from cysteine to phenylalanine, totals 15 residues. Only the CDR3 DNA is retained, 45 bases long and in frame from the first base. Sequences MNHNS (CDR1) and SASEGT (CDR2) are obtained from the germline V gene.

No patient had received any treatment before thyroid surgery. Patient clinical samples collected from about 2011 to 2018 were retrospectively analysed using T-cell receptor beta sequencing. In the case of this clone: No cognate antigen has been identified for it. A clone one base away is much larger, so this may be a read error.

The receptor's source is a female donor with papillary thyroid cancer or a benign thyroid nodule (not recorded which). Some clones in this sample may be carry-over from other donors' samples. The sequencing sample was made of adjacent normal tissue. The sequence is built from TRBV6-1 and TRBJ2-2; TRBD2 agrees with 8 junctional bases. The CDR3 region: CAITTSGAMAGELFF. In nucleotide form, the sequence is TGTGCCATCACAACTAGCGGCGCCATGGCCGGGGAGCTGTTTTTT.